This T cell receptor (beta chain) came from a study of T cell changes during pregnancy in multiple sclerosis. Germline CDR1 SGHRS, CDR2 YFSETQ. The CDR3 contains 14 residues. V lost 9 bases to trimming and J lost 0 bases; unmatched junction nucleotides: 7. Some clones are missing from TCRdb's copy, which holds only in-frame ones; the method was immunoSEQ multiplex PCR. Found here are under 45,000 clones, about 95% of them singletons; the top ten hold 0.89%. The chain combines TRBV5-1 with TRBJ2-3; 7 bases are a match to TRBD2. The sequencing used peripheral blood, collected in the second trimester of pregnancy. This TCR was recovered from a female donor with multiple sclerosis, enrolled in a pregnancy study. CDR3 sequence: CANRTSSSTDTQYF. CDR3 nucleotide sequence: TGCGCCAACAGGACTAGTAGTAGCACAGATACGCAGTATTTT.